This T cell receptor beta chain was captured in a study of blood T cell repertoires in COVID-19. Across the study: T cells, B-cell-depleted T cells, or PBMCs provided the cDNA or gDNA that served as material.

Seattle patients were enrolled while actively infected and followed longitudinally. Original methodology: Researchers report that nucleated cell counts were estimated from reference gene primer amplification. Measured with immunoSEQ multiplex PCR; TCRdb has only the in-frame clones, and not every one. V and J calls and clone size are as listed in that table; D and trimming were resolved from the DNA. The repertoire holds about 220,000 clones, with around 86% as singletons. The germline V gene encodes CDR1 ENHRY and CDR2 SYGVKD. The V gene end was trimmed by 0 bases and the J gene end by 1 base; junction bases not matched to a gene: 5. The CDR3 is made up of 16 amino acids.

The receptor was derived from a woman aged 65 to 85 with COVID-19, enrolled during active disease. Sequencing used peripheral blood. V gene TRBV10-3 combines with J gene TRBJ1-1; 7 bases map to TRBD1. CDR3 DNA: TGTGCCATCAGTGAGTCTAAAGGGACAGCGAACACTGAAGCTTTCTTT. Residues: CAISESKGTANTEAFF.